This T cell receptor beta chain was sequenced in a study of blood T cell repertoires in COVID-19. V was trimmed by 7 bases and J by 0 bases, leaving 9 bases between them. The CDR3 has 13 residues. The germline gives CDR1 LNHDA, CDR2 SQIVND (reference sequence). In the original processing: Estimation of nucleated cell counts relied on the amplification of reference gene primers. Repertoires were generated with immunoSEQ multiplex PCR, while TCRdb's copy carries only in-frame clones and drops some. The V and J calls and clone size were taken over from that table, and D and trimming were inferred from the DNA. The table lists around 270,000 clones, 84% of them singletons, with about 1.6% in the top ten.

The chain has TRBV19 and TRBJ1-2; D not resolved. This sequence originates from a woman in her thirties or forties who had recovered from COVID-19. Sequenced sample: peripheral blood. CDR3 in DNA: TGTGCCAGTAACACAGCGGCTAACTATGGCTACACCTTC. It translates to CASNTAANYGYTF.